The T cell receptor beta chain described here comes from a study of cytomegalovirus exposure and HLA in healthy donors. This clone has just one count. The ends were cut back, 4 bases at V and 2 bases at J, with 16 bases in the middle. The CDR3 is 16 residues long. Germline V gives CDR1 MNHEY, CDR2 SVGAGI. Researchers ran the PCR with 60 Vbeta and 13 Jbeta primers. This table comes from immunoSEQ multiplex PCR, and its TCRdb copy is limited to in-frame clones, with some not included. The table shows approximately 150,000 clones, with around 75% occurring only once. This chain connects TRBV6-5 to TRBJ2-3; D is perhaps TRBD2 (5 bases). Sequenced input: PBMCs. This receptor was taken from a male donor in good health and CMV-seronegative. This CDR3 reads CASSSDKGRATDTQYF. CDR3 in DNA: TGTGCCAGCAGTTCCGACAAAGGGAGAGCCACAGATACGCAGTATTTT.